This T cell receptor (beta chain) stems from a study of technical replicates of blood from several donors. V dropped 3 bases and J dropped 8; count of bases not matched to a gene: 3. The CDR3 is made up of 14 amino acids. Per the germline V gene, CDR1 is MNHEY and CDR2 is SMNVEV (reference sequence). Sequencing was performed with immunoSEQ multiplex PCR; in TCRdb, only in-frame clones are kept and a portion is missing. This table holds around 100,000 clones, approximately 96% found once. This clonotype was sampled from a human donor in good health. This chain connects TRBV27 to TRBJ2-1; 11 bases are a match to TRBD1. Material: T cells isolated from PBMCs. This CDR3 is CASSFRDRGDEQFF. For the CDR3, the DNA is TGTGCCAGCAGTTTCCGGGACAGGGGGGATGAGCAGTTCTTC.